This section outlines one T cell receptor (beta chain) sequence together with its context. The data were obtained in a study of immune characteristics of hereditary and idiopathic chronic pancreatitis. Chronic pancreatitis tissue was collected during total pancreatectomy with islet autotransplantation. The CDR3 totals 15 residues. Germline CDR1 MDHEN, CDR2 SYDVKM. The V segment lost 7 bases and the J segment 5 bases; nucleotides outside the gene matches: 11. Clones were read by immunoSEQ multiplex PCR, and TCRdb kept only the in-frame ones, dropping some. The repertoire has some 15,000 clones, around 79% of them found once; the top ten carry about 14%.

The TCR sequence derives from a human donor with chronic pancreatitis. The chain joins TRBV28 to TRBJ2-5; TRBD2 agrees at 9 bases. The sequenced sample consisted of pancreas tissue with hereditary chronic pancreatitis. CDR3 nucleotides: TGTGCCAGCAATGAGGCGGGAGGGCCATGGGAGACCCAGTACTTC. Amino acid sequence: CASNEAGGPWETQYF.